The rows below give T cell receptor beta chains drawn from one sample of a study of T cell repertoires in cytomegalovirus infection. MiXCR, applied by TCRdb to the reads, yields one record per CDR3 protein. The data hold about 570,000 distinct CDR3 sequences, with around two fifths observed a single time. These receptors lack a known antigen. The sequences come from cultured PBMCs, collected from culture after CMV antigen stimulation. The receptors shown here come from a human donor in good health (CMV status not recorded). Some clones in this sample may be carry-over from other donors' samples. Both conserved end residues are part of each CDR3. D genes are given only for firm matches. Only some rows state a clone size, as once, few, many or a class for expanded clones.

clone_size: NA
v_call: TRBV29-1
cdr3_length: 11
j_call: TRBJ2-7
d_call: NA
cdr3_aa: CSVVNNYEQYF
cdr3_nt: TGCAGCGTTGTTAACAACTACGAGCAGTACTTC

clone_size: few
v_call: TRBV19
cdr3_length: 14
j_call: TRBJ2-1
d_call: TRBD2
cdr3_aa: CASKGLAGNNEQFF
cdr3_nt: TGTGCCAGTAAGGGACTAGCGGGAAACAATGAGCAGTTCTTC

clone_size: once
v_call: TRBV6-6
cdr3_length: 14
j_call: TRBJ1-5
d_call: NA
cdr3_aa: CASSYSTRNQPQHF
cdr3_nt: TGTGCCAGCAGTTACTCGACGAGGAATCAGCCCCAGCATTTT

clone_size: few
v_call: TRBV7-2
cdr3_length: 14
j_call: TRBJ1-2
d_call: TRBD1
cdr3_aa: CASSPPGQVSGYTF
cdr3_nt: TGTGCCAGCAGCCCTCCGGGACAGGTATCCGGCTACACCTTC

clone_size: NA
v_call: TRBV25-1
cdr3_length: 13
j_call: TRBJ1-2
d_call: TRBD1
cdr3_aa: CASRDRDLYGYTF
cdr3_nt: TGTGCCAGCAGAGACAGGGATCTATATGGCTACACCTTC

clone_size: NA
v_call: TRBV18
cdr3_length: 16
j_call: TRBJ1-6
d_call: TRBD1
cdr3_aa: CASSSGTGTYNSPLHF
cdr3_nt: TGTGCCAGCTCATCCGGGACAGGGACCTATAATTCACCCCTCCACTTT

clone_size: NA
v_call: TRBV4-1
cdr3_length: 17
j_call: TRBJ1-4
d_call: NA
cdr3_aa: CASSQDPGRGVREKLFF
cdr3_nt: TGCGCCAGCAGCCAAGATCCGGGGAGGGGGGTGCGGGAAAAACTGTTTTTT

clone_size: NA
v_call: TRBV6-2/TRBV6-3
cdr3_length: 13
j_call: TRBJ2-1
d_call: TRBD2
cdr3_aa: CASIGDYRGEQFF
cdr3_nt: TGTGCCAGCATAGGGGACTATAGGGGTGAGCAGTTCTTC

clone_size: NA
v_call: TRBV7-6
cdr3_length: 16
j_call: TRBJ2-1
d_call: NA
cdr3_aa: CASSLAATSSYNEQFF
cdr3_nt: TGTGCCAGCAGCTTAGCCGCCACAAGCTCCTACAATGAGCAGTTCTTC

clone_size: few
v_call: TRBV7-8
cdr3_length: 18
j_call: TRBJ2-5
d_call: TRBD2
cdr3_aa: CASSSNLGLAGAQETQYF
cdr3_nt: TGTGCCAGCAGCTCCAATCTCGGACTAGCGGGAGCCCAAGAGACCCAGTACTTC

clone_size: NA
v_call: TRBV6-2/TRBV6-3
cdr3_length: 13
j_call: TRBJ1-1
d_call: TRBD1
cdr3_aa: CASTRTGLTEAFF
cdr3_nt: TGTGCCAGCACCCGGACAGGGTTAACTGAAGCTTTCTTT

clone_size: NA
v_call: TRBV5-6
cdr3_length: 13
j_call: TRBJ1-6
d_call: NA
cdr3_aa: CASSNAGNSPLHF
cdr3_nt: TGTGCCAGCAGCAACGCGGGGAATTCACCCCTCCACTTT

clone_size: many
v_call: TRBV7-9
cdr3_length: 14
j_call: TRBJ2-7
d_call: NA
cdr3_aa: CASSHLEDYYEQYF
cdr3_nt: TGTGCCAGCAGCCACTTAGAGGACTACTACGAGCAGTACTTC

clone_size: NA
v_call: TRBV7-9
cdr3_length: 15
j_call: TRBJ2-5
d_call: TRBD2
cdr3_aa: CASSLVGLGGETQYF
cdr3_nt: TGTGCCAGCAGCTTAGTGGGACTAGGTGGAGAGACCCAGTACTTC

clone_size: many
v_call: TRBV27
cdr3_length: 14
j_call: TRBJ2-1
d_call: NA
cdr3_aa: CASSLSGRRNEQFF
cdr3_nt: TGTGCCAGCAGTTTATCCGGTCGTCGCAATGAGCAGTTCTTC

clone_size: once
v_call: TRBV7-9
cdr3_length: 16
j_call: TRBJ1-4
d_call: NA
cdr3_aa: CASSLPEGATNEKLFF
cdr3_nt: TGTGCCAGCAGCTTACCGGAGGGGGCAACTAATGAAAAACTGTTTTTT

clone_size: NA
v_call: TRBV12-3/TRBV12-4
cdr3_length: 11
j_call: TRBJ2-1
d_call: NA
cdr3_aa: CASAGYNEQFF
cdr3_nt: TGTGCCAGCGCGGGCTACAATGAGCAGTTCTTC

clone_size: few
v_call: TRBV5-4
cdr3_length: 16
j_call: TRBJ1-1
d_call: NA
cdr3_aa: CASSSEVRSRNTEAFF
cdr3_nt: TGTGCCAGCAGCTCCGAGGTGCGCAGTCGGAACACTGAAGCTTTCTTT

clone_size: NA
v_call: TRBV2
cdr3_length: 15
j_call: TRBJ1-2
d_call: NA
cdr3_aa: CASSVSRVGGDGYTF
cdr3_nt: TGTGCCAGCAGCGTGTCGAGGGTCGGGGGTGATGGCTACACCTTC

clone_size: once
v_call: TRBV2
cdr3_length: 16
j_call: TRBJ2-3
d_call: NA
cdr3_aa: CASSEWQSSGTDTQYF
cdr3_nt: TGTGCCAGCAGTGAATGGCAGAGTTCTGGCACAGATACGCAGTATTTT

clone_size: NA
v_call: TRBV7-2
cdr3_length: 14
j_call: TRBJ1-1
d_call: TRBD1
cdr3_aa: CASSSTGLVTEAFF
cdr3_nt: TGTGCCAGCAGTTCGACAGGGTTGGTAACTGAAGCTTTCTTT

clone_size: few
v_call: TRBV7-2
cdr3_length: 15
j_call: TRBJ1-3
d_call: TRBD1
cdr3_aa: CASSADRDSGNTIYF
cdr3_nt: TGTGCCAGCAGCGCAGACAGGGACTCTGGAAACACCATATATTTT

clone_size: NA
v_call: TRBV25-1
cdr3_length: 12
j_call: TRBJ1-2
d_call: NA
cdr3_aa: CASRAGLSGYTF
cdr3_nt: TGTGCCAGCAGGGCAGGGCTGAGTGGCTACACCTTC

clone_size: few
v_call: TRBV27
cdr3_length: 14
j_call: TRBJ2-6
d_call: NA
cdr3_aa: CASGPHSGANVLTF
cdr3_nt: TGTGCCAGCGGACCTCATTCTGGGGCCAACGTCCTGACTTTC

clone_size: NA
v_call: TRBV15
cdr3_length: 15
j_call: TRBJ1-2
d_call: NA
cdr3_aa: CATSRVAGEDYGYTF
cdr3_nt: TGTGCCACCAGCAGAGTAGCAGGGGAGGACTATGGCTACACCTTC

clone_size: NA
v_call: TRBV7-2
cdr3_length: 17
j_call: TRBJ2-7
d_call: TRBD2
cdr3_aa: CASSLLSGGLGSYEQYF
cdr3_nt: TGTGCCAGCAGCTTACTTAGCGGGGGACTTGGCTCCTACGAGCAGTACTTC

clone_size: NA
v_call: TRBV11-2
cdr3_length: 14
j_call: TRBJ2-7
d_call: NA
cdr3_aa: CASSLRARSYEQYF
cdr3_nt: TGTGCCAGCAGCTTAAGGGCTCGCTCCTACGAGCAGTACTTC

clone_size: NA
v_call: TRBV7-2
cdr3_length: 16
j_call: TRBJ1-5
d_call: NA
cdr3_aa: CASSLTGGRVGQPQHF
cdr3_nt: TGTGCCAGCAGCTTAACCGGGGGGCGCGTCGGCCAGCCCCAGCATTTT

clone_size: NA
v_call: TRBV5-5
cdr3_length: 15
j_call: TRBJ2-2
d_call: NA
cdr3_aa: CASSLMALGTGELFF
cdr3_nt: TGTGCCAGCAGCTTAATGGCCCTAGGCACCGGGGAGCTGTTTTTT

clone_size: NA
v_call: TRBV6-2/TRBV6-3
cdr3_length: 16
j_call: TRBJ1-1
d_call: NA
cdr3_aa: CASSFRSDRLNTEAFF
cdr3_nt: TGTGCCAGCAGTTTCCGGTCTGACCGACTGAACACTGAAGCTTTCTTT

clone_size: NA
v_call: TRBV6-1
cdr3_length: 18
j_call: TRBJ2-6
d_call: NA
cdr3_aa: CASSSASQGHSGANVLTF
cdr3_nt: TGTGCCAGCAGTTCCGCGTCACAGGGCCACTCTGGGGCCAACGTCCTGACTTTC

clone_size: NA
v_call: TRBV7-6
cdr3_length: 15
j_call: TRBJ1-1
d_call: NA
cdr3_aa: CASSLVPAGQIEAFF
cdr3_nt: TGTGCCAGCAGCTTAGTACCTGCAGGCCAAATTGAAGCTTTCTTT

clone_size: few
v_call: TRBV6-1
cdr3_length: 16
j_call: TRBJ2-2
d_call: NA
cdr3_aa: CASRTPEGVNTGELFF
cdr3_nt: TGTGCCAGCAGGACCCCTGAAGGGGTTAACACCGGGGAGCTGTTTTTT

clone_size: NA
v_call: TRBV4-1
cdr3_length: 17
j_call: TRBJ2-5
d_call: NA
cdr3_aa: CASSQGVAGLGQETQYF
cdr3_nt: TGCGCCAGCAGCCAAGGTGTGGCGGGATTGGGTCAAGAGACCCAGTACTTC

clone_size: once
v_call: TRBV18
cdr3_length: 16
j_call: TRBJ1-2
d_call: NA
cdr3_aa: CASSPPNAGRGYGYTF
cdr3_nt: TGTGCCAGCTCCCCTCCTAACGCGGGCAGAGGCTATGGCTACACCTTC

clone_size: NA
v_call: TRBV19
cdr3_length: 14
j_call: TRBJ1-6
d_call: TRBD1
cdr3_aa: CASRMTGDSSPLHF
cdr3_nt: TGTGCCAGTAGGATGACAGGGGACAGTTCACCCCTCCACTTT

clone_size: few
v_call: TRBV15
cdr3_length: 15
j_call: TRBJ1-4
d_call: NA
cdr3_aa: CATSRDRVNNEKLFF
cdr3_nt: TGTGCCACCAGCAGAGATCGTGTCAATAATGAAAAACTGTTTTTT

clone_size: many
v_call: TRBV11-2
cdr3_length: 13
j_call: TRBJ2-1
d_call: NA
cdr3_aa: CASSLGLGNEQFF
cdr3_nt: TGTGCCAGCAGCTTGGGGTTAGGGAATGAGCAGTTCTTC

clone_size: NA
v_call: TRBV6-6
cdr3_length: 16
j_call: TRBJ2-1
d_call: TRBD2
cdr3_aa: CASRTGRLAANNEQFF
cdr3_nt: TGTGCCAGCAGAACCGGGAGGCTAGCGGCCAACAATGAGCAGTTCTTC

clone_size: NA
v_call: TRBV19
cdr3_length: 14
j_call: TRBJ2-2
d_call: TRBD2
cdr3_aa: CASSSGRATGELFF
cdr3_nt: TGTGCCAGTAGTTCTGGGAGGGCCACCGGGGAGCTGTTTTTT

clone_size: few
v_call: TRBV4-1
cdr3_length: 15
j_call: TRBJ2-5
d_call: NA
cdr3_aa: CASSQDFGREETQYF
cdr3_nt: TGCGCCAGCAGCCAAGACTTTGGCAGAGAAGAGACCCAGTACTTC

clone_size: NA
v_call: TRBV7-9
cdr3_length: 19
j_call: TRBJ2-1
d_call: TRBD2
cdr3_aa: CASSLAGTSGGAYYNEQFF
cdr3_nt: TGTGCCAGCAGCTTAGCCGGGACTAGCGGGGGGGCTTACTACAATGAGCAGTTCTTC

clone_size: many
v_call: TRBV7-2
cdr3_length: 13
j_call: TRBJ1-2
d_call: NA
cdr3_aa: CASSSWAADGYTF
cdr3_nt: TGTGCCAGCAGCTCGTGGGCAGCAGATGGCTACACCTTC

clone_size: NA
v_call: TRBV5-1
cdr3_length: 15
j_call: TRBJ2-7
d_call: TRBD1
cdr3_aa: CASSSPRTGGFEQYF
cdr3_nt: TGCGCCAGCAGCTCCCCTCGGACAGGGGGCTTTGAGCAGTACTTC

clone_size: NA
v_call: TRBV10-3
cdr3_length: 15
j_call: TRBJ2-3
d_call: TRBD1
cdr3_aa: CAISPSQGSTDTQYF
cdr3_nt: TGTGCCATCAGCCCCTCACAGGGGAGCACAGATACGCAGTATTTT

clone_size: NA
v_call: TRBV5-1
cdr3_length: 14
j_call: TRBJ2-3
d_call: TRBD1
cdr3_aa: CASTYRGGTDTQYF
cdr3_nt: TGCGCCAGCACATACAGGGGAGGCACAGATACGCAGTATTTT

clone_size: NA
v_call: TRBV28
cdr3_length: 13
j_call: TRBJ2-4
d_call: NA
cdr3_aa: CASSPSHRDIQYF
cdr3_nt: TGTGCCAGCAGCCCCAGCCATAGGGACATTCAGTACTTC